Listed here are 20 T cell receptor beta chains from one sample, sequenced in a study of CD8 T cells in Susac syndrome. After extraction with the RNeasy kit, roughly 0.45 to 1 ug of the RNA was reverse transcribed using random hexamers. TCRdb re-analysed the immunoSEQ multiplex PCR reads in MiXCR, keeping a single row per CDR3 protein. The sample contains more than 130,000 distinct CDR3 sequences, nearly 95% of which appear only once. What was sequenced was CD8+ T cells from PBMCs. The receptors were sampled from a human donor in good health.

V usage is TRBV29-1 and J usage is TRBJ1-5; the D is unclear. The CDR3 totals 11 residues. The V end was cut by 7 bases, the J end by 6 bases, with 10 bases between. Per the germline V gene, CDR1 is SQVTM and CDR2 is ANQGSEA. The CDR3 sequence is CSAPPGQPQHF. CDR3 bases: TGCAGCGCTCCCCCGGGTCAGCCCCAGCATTTT.

This rearrangement joins TRBV29-1 to TRBJ1-1; D ambiguous. This CDR3 comprises 13 residues. The V end was cut by 4 bases, the J end by 4 bases, with 13 bases between. The germline V gene encodes CDR1 SQVTM and CDR2 ANQGSEA. CDR3 nucleotide sequence: TGCAGCGTTGTTAGGGCGATGGGCACTGAAGCTTTCTTT. Protein product: CSVVRAMGTEAFF.

J is TRBJ1-1 and V is TRBV5-1; D gene ambiguous. V dropped 2 bases and J dropped 3 bases, with 14 bases sitting between them. The CDR3 runs 15 residues. Germline V CDR1 and CDR2: SGHRS, YFSETQ. CDR3 residues: CASSFPDGPYTEAFF. CDR3 sequence (DNA): TGCGCCAGCAGCTTCCCCGATGGACCGTACACTGAAGCTTTCTTT.

The chain carries TRBV7-9 and TRBJ1-2, with TRBD1 as a possible D gene (5 bases). The V and J ends lost 5 bases and 3 bases respectively, with 13 bases between them. The germline V gene has CDR1 SEHNR and CDR2 FQNEAQ (reference sequence). The CDR3 covers 14 residues. CDR3 region: CASSLSGTHYGYTF. The CDR3 bases are TGTGCCAGCAGCCTATCCGGGACTCACTATGGCTACACCTTC.

The V call is TRBV29-1, the J call TRBJ1-1, with D possibly TRBD1 on 5 matching bases. Trimming took 2 bases from V and 0 from J, leaving 13 bases between them. Germline V gene data show CDR1 as SQVTM and CDR2 as ANQGSEA. CDR3 length equals 15 residues. CDR3 sequence (DNA): TGCAGCGTTGAACCCTACAGGATCATGAACACTGAAGCTTTCTTT. Translated, it gives CSVEPYRIMNTEAFF.

The chain has TRBV27 and TRBJ2-7; D is unresolved. Germline CDR1 and CDR2: MNHEY and SMNVEV (reference sequence). The CDR3 spans 12 residues. Trimming removed 4 bases from V and 0 bases from J, with 4 bases in between. The CDR3 loop reads CASSSASYEQYF. In DNA form, the CDR3 reads TGTGCCAGCAGTTCCGCCTCCTACGAGCAGTACTTC.

The chain joins TRBV5-1 to TRBJ2-3, with 7 bases matching TRBD2. Losses at the gene ends were 1 base for V and 13 bases for J; bases not matched to a gene: 9. The CDR3 contains 13 residues. CDR1 and CDR2 (germline): SGHRS, YFSETQ. The CDR3 reads CASSLWERDQEYF. The CDR3 DNA is TGCGCCAGCAGCTTGTGGGAGCGGGATCAGGAGTATTTT.

The J gene is TRBJ2-5, the V gene TRBV29-1; 9 nucleotides align to TRBD2. V lost 6 bases and J lost 5; bases outside the gene matches: 10. The V gene's germline CDR1 is SQVTM and CDR2 ANQGSEA. CDR3 length: 14 residues. For the CDR3, the DNA is TGCAGCGTAGCTAGCGGGGCCTCCAGGGAGACCCAGTACTTC. Translated: CSVASGASRETQYF.

The rearrangement uses TRBV29-1 and TRBJ2-1, with D perhaps matching TRBD1 or TRBD2 (5 bases each). Germline loops: CDR1 SQVTM, CDR2 ANQGSEA. Trimming left V 7 bases short and J 4 bases short, with 11 bases between. This CDR3 region has 12 residues. The CDR3 region has the DNA TGCAGCGGACGGGGCCAATACAATGAGCAGTTCTTC. As protein: CSGRGQYNEQFF.

The V gene is TRBV29-1, the J gene TRBJ2-5; 7 positions agree with TRBD1. With 3 bases clipped from V and 5 bases from J, the junction kept 6 bases outside the gene matches. The CDR3 runs 13 residues. In germline, CDR1 is SQVTM, CDR2 ANQGSEA. Here the CDR3 reads CSVDQGEVETQYF. In DNA form, the CDR3 reads TGCAGCGTTGACCAGGGGGAAGTGGAGACCCAGTACTTC.

The rearrangement links TRBV5-4 to TRBJ1-1, with TRBD1 identical over 8 bases. With 4 bases clipped from V and 1 base from J, the junction kept 9 bases outside the gene matches. The germline gives CDR1 SGHNT, CDR2 YYREEE (reference sequence). The CDR3 has 16 amino acids. CDR3 sequence: CASSPSPGQGNTEAFF. The CDR3 coding sequence is TGTGCCAGCAGCCCTTCACCTGGACAGGGGAACACTGAAGCTTTCTTT. The full variable domain, its missing parts supplied by reference TRBV5-4 and TRBJ1-1, is ETGVTQSPTHLIKTRGQQVTLRCSSQSGHNTVSWYQQALGQGPQFIFQYYREEENGRGNFPPRFSGLQFPNYSSELNVNALELDDSALYLCASSPSPGQGNTEAFFGQGTRLTVV.

This chain joins TRBV27 and TRBJ2-4; D uncertain. With 3 bases removed from V and 0 bases from J, the gap between germline ends came to 6 bases. Germline V lookup: CDR1 MNHEY, CDR2 SMNVEV (reference sequence). This CDR3 comprises 14 residues. The DNA for the CDR3 is TGTGCCAGCAGTTTGAAACTAGCCAAAAACATTCAGTACTTC. Translation: CASSLKLAKNIQYF.

This chain connects TRBV28 to TRBJ1-1; D might be TRBD1 (6 bases). Germline V gene data show CDR1 as MDHEN and CDR2 as SYDVKM. CDR3 length equals 11 residues. Deletions cut 5 bases from V and 8 bases from J, with 9 bases between. The DNA for the CDR3 is TGTGCCAGCAGTCCGGACAGCGAAGCTTTCTTT. Translated, it gives CASSPDSEAFF.

The chain links TRBV5-6 to TRBJ2-5; D gene unclear. CDR1 and CDR2 (germline): SGHDT, YYEEEE. V dropped 5 bases and J dropped 2 bases, with 10 bases sitting between them. The CDR3 totals 13 residues. CDR3: CASSHDVQETQYF. The CDR3 DNA sequence: TGTGCCAGCAGTCACGATGTACAAGAGACCCAGTACTTC.

V and J are TRBV29-1 and TRBJ2-1, with 14 bases that match TRBD2. The CDR3 has 17 amino acids. V gave up 7 bases and J gave up 8 bases; unmatched junction bases: 16. Germline CDR1 is SQVTM and CDR2 is ANQGSEA. The CDR3: CSAPLGLAGVGGHEQFF. The DNA of the CDR3 is TGCAGCGCCCCCCTGGGACTAGCGGGAGTCGGAGGCCATGAGCAGTTCTTC.

This chain uses TRBV6-5 with TRBJ1-2; 10 positions agree with TRBD1. With V trimmed by 6 bases and J by 6 bases, 7 bases remained unmatched. The CDR3 extends over 14 amino acids. Germline lookup yields CDR1 MNHEY and CDR2 SVGAGI. Here the CDR3 DNA reads TGTGCCAGCAGCTCCCCCGGGACAGGGGATGGCTACACCTTC. It encodes CASSSPGTGDGYTF.

Written as DNA, the CDR3 is TGCGCCAGCAGCCTGGGCTGGGGGGGCTCCTACAATGAGCAGTTCTTC. Its protein is CASSLGWGGSYNEQFF. The chain employs TRBV5-1 and TRBJ2-1, with 7 bases matching TRBD2. The V and J ends lost 4 bases and 0 bases, in that order; junction bases with no gene match: 7. The CDR3 covers 16 residues. CDR1 and CDR2 (germline): SGHRS, YFSETQ.

The chain couples TRBV27 to TRBJ2-1; TRBD2 aligns across 11 bases. Trimming took 2 bases from V and 3 from J; bases not matched to a gene: 6. CDR3 length equals 17 residues. Looked up from germline, CDR1 is MNHEY and CDR2 is SMNVEV (reference sequence). The CDR3 sequence: CASSLVAGTSGYNEQFF. The CDR3 bases are TGTGCCAGCAGTTTAGTCGCCGGGACTAGCGGCTACAATGAGCAGTTCTTC.

The CDR3 bases are TGCGCCAGCAGCTTGGGGTACGGTATCTACGAGCAGTACTTC. Encoded protein: CASSLGYGIYEQYF. The genes are TRBV5-1 and TRBJ2-7; D not certain. The CDR3 has 14 residues. Between the trimmed V and J ends, which lost 0 bases and 3 bases, there was a span of 10 bases. Germline V gives CDR1 SGHRS, CDR2 YFSETQ.

V usage is TRBV3-1 and J usage is TRBJ1-1, with D uncertain. Per the germline V gene, CDR1 is LGHDT and CDR2 is YNNKEL (reference sequence). Trimming took off 4 bases at V and 1 base at J, with 10 bases between the two ends. The CDR3 is 14 residues long. The DNA for the CDR3 is TGTGCCAGCAGCCCCAAGCTATCGAACACTGAAGCTTTCTTT. Amino acids: CASSPKLSNTEAFF.